These 7 T cell receptor beta chains originate from one sample sequenced in a study of identical twins. TCRdb re-called the 5' RACE reads with MiXCR, one entry per CDR3 protein. This table has around 450,000 distinct CDR3 sequences, 13% to 15% appearing once. This sample also appeared in a second study, on yellow fever vaccine responses in identical twins.

Sequenced material: CD4+ T cells sorted from blood. Receptors were obtained from a woman aged 18-29 years in good health.

CDR3 sequence reads: CASSLGVRRGSYNEQFF. The DNA for the CDR3 is TGCGCCAGCAGCTTGGGAGTTAGGCGGGGAAGCTACAATGAGCAGTTCTTC. The J gene is TRBJ2-1, the V gene TRBV5-1; a weak D match, TRBD2 (6 bases). CDR1 and CDR2 (germline): SGHRS, YFSETQ. This CDR3 is built from 17 residues. V lost 0 bases, J lost 3 bases, and 16 bases lay in between.

This chain uses TRBV12-3 or TRBV12-4 with TRBJ2-1; D is ambiguous. Deletions cut 7 bases from V and 6 bases from J, with 19 bases between. The CDR3 extends over 15 amino acids. The CDR3 is CASTRELGYSNEQFF. CDR3 nucleotides: TGTGCCAGCACCAGAGAGCTAGGCTATTCCAATGAGCAGTTCTTC.

The V call is TRBV20-1, the J call TRBJ2-1; D tentatively fits TRBD1 or TRBD2 (5 bases each). The CDR3 length is 12 residues. Germline lookup yields CDR1 DFQATT and CDR2 SNEGSKA (reference sequence). Between the trimmed V and J ends, which lost 3 bases and 8 bases, there was a span of 11 bases. As DNA, the CDR3 is TGCAGTGCTAGGGGGGATTCCCATGAGCAGTTCTTC. Translating it yields CSARGDSHEQFF.

Only a few counts were recorded for this clonotype. The rearrangement uses TRBV28 and TRBJ1-1, with D unclear. CDR3 length equals 12 residues. V was pared by 6 bases and J by 1 base, with 6 bases between. The germline V gene encodes CDR1 MDHEN and CDR2 SYDVKM. In DNA form, the CDR3 reads TGTGCCAGCAGACTGGGGAACACTGAAGCTTTCTTT. Protein: CASRLGNTEAFF.

This rearrangement joins TRBV5-1 to TRBJ2-7; the match to TRBD1 covers 8 bases. The V gene end was trimmed by 2 bases and the J gene end by 5 bases; junction bases not matched to a gene: 9. The CDR3 length is 15 residues. Looked up from germline, CDR1 is SGHRS and CDR2 is YFSETQ. As DNA, the CDR3 is TGCGCCAGCAGCTTACGACAGGGGACCGTGAACGAGCAGTACTTC. Translation: CASSLRQGTVNEQYF.

Ten or more counts support this clonotype. This chain joins TRBV5-1 and TRBJ2-1; weak D call: TRBD1 (5 bases). Trimming removed 1 base at V and 6 bases at J, with 17 bases between. This CDR3 is 16 amino acids long. Germline values: CDR1 SGHRS, CDR2 YFSETQ. The CDR3 here is CASSLSGSHAPNEQFF. The CDR3 DNA reads TGCGCCAGCAGCTTGTCAGGGTCGCACGCTCCCAATGAGCAGTTCTTC.

This chain links TRBV6-1 with TRBJ2-5; no clear D. Germline-derived CDR1 and CDR2 are MNHNS and SASEGT. The CDR3 sequence is 11 residues long. Trimming stripped 2 bases from V and 7 bases from J, with 5 bases between. The CDR3 protein is CASSEKATQYF. CDR3 in DNA: TGTGCCAGCAGTGAAAAGGCGACCCAGTACTTC.